This entry lists 7 T cell receptor beta chains sequenced from one sample in a study of blood T cell repertoires in COVID-19. Clones were sequenced by immunoSEQ multiplex PCR, and TCRdb holds only the in-frame ones, with some missing. The data show more than 300,000 clones, around 87% seen once. The specimen sequenced was peripheral blood. The receptor source for this set is a woman younger than 45 with COVID-19, enrolled during active disease.

The rearrangement links TRBV7-2 to TRBJ2-1; 9 bases fit TRBD2. CDR3 length: 17 amino acids. Germline-derived CDR1 and CDR2 are SGHTA and FQGNSA. The V gene end was trimmed by 5 bases and the J gene end by 9 bases; junction bases not matched to a gene: 17. The DNA of the CDR3 is TGTGCCAGCAGCCCACTAGCGGGCACCCCTCCCCATGGTGAGCAGTTCTTC. Translation gives CASSPLAGTPPHGEQFF. The whole variable domain, remainder taken from reference TRBV7-2 and TRBJ2-1, is GAGVSQSPSNKVTEKGKDVELRCDPISGHTALYWYRQSLGQGLEFLIYFQGNSAPDKSGLPSDRFSAERTGGSVSTLTIQRTQQEDSAVYLCASSPLAGTPPHGEQFFGPGTRLTVL.

The chain couples TRBV27 to TRBJ2-1, with TRBD2 matching over 13 bases. Trimming cost V 5 bases and J 9 bases; bases outside gene matches: 7. CDR1 is MNHEY and CDR2 is SMNVEV in the germline V gene (reference sequence). This CDR3 contains 15 residues. In DNA form, the CDR3 reads TGTGCCAGCAGTAAGGGGACTAGCGGGATTGGTGAGCAGTTCTTC. It translates to CASSKGTSGIGEQFF.

The CDR3 DNA is TGTGCCAGCAGTTTAGGCCCTTCAAACTATGGCTACACCTTC. Protein: CASSLGPSNYGYTF. This chain uses TRBV28 with TRBJ1-2, with D unresolved. This CDR3 region has 14 residues. Germline CDR1 is MDHEN and CDR2 is SYDVKM. The V and J ends lost 2 bases and 2 bases respectively, with 9 bases between them.

V gene TRBV6-5 combines with J gene TRBJ1-2; D may be TRBD1 (6 bases). Trimming shortened V by 0 bases and J by 5 bases, and 13 bases separated the two germline ends. Germline V lookup: CDR1 MNHEY, CDR2 SVGAGI. The CDR3 consists of 15 residues. The CDR3 DNA reads as TGTGCCAGCAGTTACTCGCCCGGGACACAATATGGCTACACCTTC. Translating it yields CASSYSPGTQYGYTF.

The chain joins TRBV28 to TRBJ1-3; D ambiguous. V lost 2 bases, J lost 2 bases, and 4 bases lay in between. This CDR3 has 13 amino acids. Germline CDR1 reads MDHEN; CDR2 reads SYDVKM. The DNA for the CDR3 is TGTGCCAGCAGTTTAGTAGCTGGAAACACCATATATTTT. Translating it yields CASSLVAGNTIYF.

The J gene is TRBJ1-4, the V gene TRBV7-2, with TRBD1 matching over 7 bases. V lost 3 bases to trimming and J lost 4 bases; unmatched junction nucleotides: 8. This CDR3 region has 16 residues. CDR1 is SGHTA and CDR2 is FQGNSA in the germline V gene. CDR3 nucleotide sequence: TGTGCCAGCAGCTTCCCATCGACAGGGTTTAATGAAAAACTGTTTTTT. It codes for CASSFPSTGFNEKLFF.

The chain recombines TRBV19 with TRBJ2-2; 8 bases map to TRBD1. This CDR3 is 12 amino acids long. Germline values: CDR1 LNHDA, CDR2 SQIVND (reference sequence). After removal of 5 bases from V and 10 bases from J, the junction contained 3 bases not matched to a gene. CDR3 sequence reads: CASSSGGAELFF. CDR3 DNA: TGTGCCAGTAGTTCAGGGGGCGCGGAGCTGTTTTTT. The whole variable domain, filled in from reference TRBV19 and TRBJ2-2, reads DGGITQSPKYLFRKEGQNVTLSCEQNLNHDAMYWYRQDPGQGLRLIYYSQIVNDFQKGDIAEGYSVSREKKESFPLTVTSAQKNPTAFYLCASSSGGAELFFGEGSRLTVL.